Presented here are 27 T cell receptor beta chains from one specimen sequenced in a study of blood T cell repertoires in COVID-19. Produced via immunoSEQ multiplex PCR; TCRdb's table is partial and in-frame only. The sample has about 190,000 clones, around 85% seen once; the top ten hold less than 1.5%. Sequencing used peripheral blood. All receptors derive from a man in his thirties or forties with acute or convalescent COVID-19.

The chain recombines TRBV6-1 with TRBJ1-2, with a possible D match to TRBD1 (6 bases). V lost 2 bases to trimming and J lost 1 base, with 26 bases between them. Germline assignment: CDR1 MNHNS and CDR2 SASEGT. The length of the CDR3 is 20 residues. CDR3 in DNA: TGTGCCAGCAGTGAAAATTGGGGGCAGGCATCCCTCTCCTTTAACTATGGCTACACCTTC. As protein: CASSENWGQASLSFNYGYTF.

The J gene is TRBJ1-2, the V gene TRBV9; tentative D call: TRBD1 (5 bases). The V and J ends lost 0 bases and 3 bases respectively, with 12 bases between them. This CDR3 comprises 15 residues. Germline V gene lookup returns CDR1 SGDLS and CDR2 YYNGEE. CDR3: CASSVANRKHYGYTF. The CDR3 DNA reads TGTGCCAGCAGCGTAGCGAACAGGAAACACTATGGCTACACCTTC.

The V call is TRBV6-5, the J call TRBJ1-1, with D hard to call. V was trimmed by 2 bases and J by 7 bases, leaving 14 bases between them. The CDR3 covers 14 residues. CDR1 MNHEY and CDR2 SVGAGI come from the germline V gene. The CDR3 protein is CASSYLMGRGEAFF. DNA for the CDR3: TGTGCCAGCAGTTACCTAATGGGCCGGGGTGAAGCTTTCTTT.

The DNA of the CDR3 is TGTGCCAGCAGCCTCAGGACAGGCCTGAACACTGAAGCTTTCTTT. Translated: CASSLRTGLNTEAFF. The J gene is TRBJ1-1, the V gene TRBV13; 7 bases map to TRBD1. The germline V gene encodes CDR1 PRHDT and CDR2 FYEKMQ (reference sequence). CDR3 length: 15 residues. V was clipped by 5 bases and J by 0 bases; unmatched bases: 6.

This chain links TRBV28 with TRBJ1-1, with 8 bases aligning to TRBD1. The CDR3 is 14 residues long. Looked up from germline, CDR1 is MDHEN and CDR2 is SYDVKM. V dropped 4 bases and J dropped 1; count of bases not matched to a gene: 2. The DNA for the CDR3 is TGTGCCAGCAGTTCAGGGGGCGCGAACACTGAAGCTTTCTTT. Translated: CASSSGGANTEAFF.

Only one count was recorded for this clone. The chain is built from TRBV3-1 (or the pseudogene TRBV3-2) and TRBJ1-2, with TRBD1 as a possible D gene (6 bases). CDR3 size: 15 residues. Trimming took 2 bases from V and 6 from J, leaving 16 bases between them. CDR1 is LGHDT, CDR2 YNNKEL, per germline (reference sequence). CDR3 protein: CASSQSLRTENGYTF. The CDR3 DNA follows: TGTGCCAGCAGCCAATCGTTAAGGACAGAGAATGGCTACACCTTC.

This chain uses TRBV24-1 with TRBJ2-5; 7 bases align to TRBD1. This CDR3 region has 15 residues. Germline V CDR1 and CDR2: KGHDR, SFDVKD. V gave up 3 bases and J gave up 1 base; unmatched junction bases: 4. The CDR3 reads CATSDGYRGQETQYF. In DNA, the CDR3 is TGTGCCACCAGTGATGGGTACAGGGGCCAAGAGACCCAGTACTTC.

V gene TRBV27 combines with J gene TRBJ1-2; D is unresolved. V was clipped by 1 base and J by 2 bases, with 5 bases between them. In germline, CDR1 is MNHEY, CDR2 SMNVEV (reference sequence). CDR3 length: 13 residues. CDR3 nucleotide sequence: TGTGCCAGCAGTTTATATTCGAACTATGGCTACACCTTC. Translated, it gives CASSLYSNYGYTF.

This sequence joins TRBV6-5 and TRBJ2-7; TRBD2 agrees at 7 bases. Germline CDR1 MNHEY, CDR2 SVGAGI. The CDR3 loop spans 15 amino acids. After removal of 6 bases from V and 1 base from J, the junction contained 9 bases not matched to a gene. For the CDR3, the DNA is TGTGCCAGCAGGTTAAGCGGGAACCCTTCCTACGAGCAGTACTTC. Protein product: CASRLSGNPSYEQYF.

The chain couples TRBV6-5 to TRBJ1-6; no firm D call. V lost 2 bases to trimming and J lost 6 bases, with 2 bases between them. In germline, CDR1 is MNHEY, CDR2 SVGAGI. The CDR3 runs to 12 residues. This CDR3 is CASSYRNSPLHF. The CDR3 DNA reads TGTGCCAGCAGTTACCGTAATTCACCCCTCCACTTT.

This chain links TRBV6-6 with TRBJ2-1, with 9 bases matching TRBD1. The germline CDR1 and CDR2 sequences are MNHNY and SVGAGI (reference sequence). With V trimmed by 2 bases and J by 3 bases, 2 bases remained unmatched. The CDR3 is 15 residues long. This CDR3 reads CASSYLTGGYNEQFF. The CDR3 nucleotides are TGTGCCAGCAGTTACCTGACAGGGGGCTACAATGAGCAGTTCTTC.

This clone was observed once. The chain joins TRBV2 to TRBJ2-7; weak D call: TRBD1 (5 bases). The CDR3 has 12 residues. CDR1 SNHLY and CDR2 FYNNEI come from the germline V gene. V was shortened by 4 bases and J by 6 bases, with 10 bases between the two germline ends. CDR3 in DNA: TGTGCCAGCAGTGGAGACAGCTCCGAGCAGTACTTC. Translating gives CASSGDSSEQYF.

The chain recombines TRBV4-1 with TRBJ2-5; D is unresolved. Germline loops: CDR1 MGHRA, CDR2 YSYEKL. V was pared by 1 base and J by 1 base, with 7 bases between. The CDR3 covers 14 residues. The CDR3 nucleotides read TGCGCCAGCAGCCAAGGTTACAGCCAAGAGACCCAGTACTTC. Translation gives CASSQGYSQETQYF.

The V and J genes are TRBV6-2 or TRBV6-3 and TRBJ1-6; a weak D match, TRBD1 (6 bases). This CDR3 is built from 15 residues. In germline, CDR1 is MNHEY, CDR2 SVGEGT. Trimming shortened V by 6 bases and J by 4 bases, and 13 bases separated the two germline ends. Here the CDR3 DNA reads TGTGCCAGCAGCTGGACAGCCAAGTATAATTCACCCCTCCACTTT. It is translated as CASSWTAKYNSPLHF.

V and J are TRBV7-2 and TRBJ2-7, with 13 bases aligning to TRBD2. Germline V gene sequence: CDR1 SGHTA, CDR2 FQGNSA. This CDR3 is 16 amino acids long. Unmatched junction bases numbered 4, after V lost 5 bases and J lost 0 bases. The DNA for the CDR3 is TGTGCCAGCAGCCGGACTAGCGGGGGACTCTCCTACGAGCAGTACTTC. Its protein is CASSRTSGGLSYEQYF.

This chain links TRBV19 with TRBJ1-5, with 9 bases matching TRBD1. The CDR3 sequence is 14 residues long. J lost 5 bases, V lost 6 bases, and 5 bases had no gene match. The germline CDR1 and CDR2 sequences are LNHDA and SQIVND (reference sequence). The CDR3 DNA sequence: TGTGCCAGTAGATGGGGACAGGGCGATCAGCCCCAGCATTTT. Encoded protein: CASRWGQGDQPQHF.

This chain uses TRBV2 with TRBJ1-1, with D unclear. V was clipped by 6 bases and J by 3 bases, with 14 bases between them. Germline CDR1 reads SNHLY; CDR2 reads FYNNEI. The CDR3 has 14 residues. This CDR3 reads CASSPEFGDTEAFF. Written as DNA, the CDR3 is TGTGCCAGCAGCCCCGAGTTCGGGGACACTGAAGCTTTCTTT.

The V call is TRBV5-5, the J call TRBJ1-4; 8 nucleotides agree with TRBD1. The trim removed 4 bases at V and 8 bases at J, leaving 7 bases unmatched. The CDR3 has 14 amino acids. Germline V gene sequence: CDR1 SGHKS, CDR2 YYEKEE (reference sequence). The CDR3 loop is CASSVRGHREKLFF. The CDR3 nucleotides are TGTGCCAGCAGCGTCAGGGGGCATAGGGAAAAACTGTTTTTT.

The chain combines TRBV28 with TRBJ2-2; TRBD1 matches 9 bases. This CDR3 has 15 amino acids. Germline trimming cut 5 bases from V and 1 base from J; bases unmatched to any gene: 2. Germline V lookup: CDR1 MDHEN, CDR2 SYDVKM. CDR3 in amino acids: CASSLDRGNTGELFF. The CDR3 bases are TGTGCCAGCAGTCTGGACAGGGGGAACACCGGGGAGCTGTTTTTT. Supplemented by reference TRBV28 and TRBJ2-2, the full variable domain reads DVKVTQSSRYLVKRTGEKVFLECVQDMDHENMFWYRQDPGLGLRLIYFSYDVKMKEKGDIPEGYSVSREKKERFSLILESASTNQTSMYLCASSLDRGNTGELFFGEGSRLTVL.

The chain uses TRBV9 and TRBJ1-6; 10 bases match TRBD1. From germline, CDR1 is SGDLS and CDR2 YYNGEE. V dropped 2 bases and J dropped 10; count of bases not matched to a gene: 3. The CDR3 consists of 14 residues. The CDR3 sequence is CASSVTGGGSPLHF. The CDR3 DNA sequence: TGTGCCAGCAGCGTGACAGGGGGCGGATCACCCCTCCACTTT.

The chain joins TRBV6-5 to TRBJ2-4; tentative D call: TRBD1 (6 bases). V lost 10 bases to trimming and J lost 6 bases, with 19 bases between them. The CDR3 runs to 14 residues. Germline CDR1 is MNHEY and CDR2 is SVGAGI. The CDR3 is CATNHRDTGNIQYF. The CDR3 DNA sequence: TGTGCCACCAACCACAGGGACACGGGAAACATTCAGTACTTC.

The rearrangement links TRBV28 to TRBJ2-1; 8 nucleotides match TRBD2. The V and J ends lost 7 bases and 2 bases, in that order; junction bases with no gene match: 19. CDR1 MDHEN and CDR2 SYDVKM come from the germline V gene. This CDR3 has 19 residues. The CDR3 loop is CASIPQGGSTAGAYNEQFF. The CDR3, as DNA: TGTGCCAGCATCCCGCAGGGAGGTTCGACAGCGGGAGCCTACAATGAGCAGTTCTTC.

The chain couples TRBV5-6 to TRBJ1-5; the match to TRBD1 covers 10 bases. V lost 3 bases to trimming and J lost 9 bases; unmatched junction nucleotides: 9. The CDR3 runs to 15 residues. The V gene's germline CDR1 is SGHDT and CDR2 YYEEEE. As DNA, the CDR3 is TGTGCCAGCAGCTATGGGACAGGGGAAAATTCGCCCCAGCATTTT. Translating gives CASSYGTGENSPQHF.

In nucleotides, the CDR3 is TGTGCCAGCAGTGCGGGACAGGGAATGGGGAAACTGTTTTTT. As protein: CASSAGQGMGKLFF. V usage is TRBV2 and J usage is TRBJ1-4, with 9 nucleotides matching TRBD1. Germline V CDR1 and CDR2: SNHLY, FYNNEI. The V gene end was trimmed by 4 bases and the J gene end by 11 bases; junction bases not matched to a gene: 8. The CDR3 spans 14 residues.

The chain uses TRBV28 and TRBJ1-6; 8 positions match TRBD1. The CDR3 has 14 amino acids. The J segment lost 13 bases and the V segment lost 5 bases, leaving 10 bases of the junction unmatched. CDR1 and CDR2 (germline): MDHEN, SYDVKM. The CDR3 region has the DNA TGTGCCAGCAGTCTAGGACAGGGCCTTTCCCCCCTCCACTTT. Amino acids: CASSLGQGLSPLHF. Using reference TRBV28 and TRBJ1-6 for the parts outside the CDR3, the full variable domain is DVKVTQSSRYLVKRTGEKVFLECVQDMDHENMFWYRQDPGLGLRLIYFSYDVKMKEKGDIPEGYSVSREKKERFSLILESASTNQTSMYLCASSLGQGLSPLHFGNGTRLTVT.

This sequence joins TRBV5-1 and TRBJ2-3; 7 bases line up with TRBD2. The V gene's germline CDR1 is SGHRS and CDR2 YFSETQ. This CDR3 spans 16 amino acids. V dropped 5 bases and J dropped 0; count of bases not matched to a gene: 9. As DNA, the CDR3 is TGCGCCAGCAGGGACGGACTAGGTACGAGCACAGATACGCAGTATTTT. Amino acids: CASRDGLGTSTDTQYF.

The chain combines TRBV9 with TRBJ2-2; 9 bases align to TRBD1. V trimming: 4 bases; J trimming: 5 bases; junction bases outside the gene matches: 9. Germline V gene data show CDR1 as SGDLS and CDR2 as YYNGEE. The CDR3 length is 16 residues. The DNA for the CDR3 is TGTGCCAGCAGCCTTTGGGGGGACAGGGATACCGGGGAGCTGTTTTTT. It translates to CASSLWGDRDTGELFF.